One T cell receptor beta chain is described in this entry. Its antigen is unknown. This sample was included in a study of OX40 agonist ivuxolimab in advanced cancers. The study's findings and limits: Researchers did not determine the expanded peripheral T cells' antigen specificity. The study found that CD8+ T cells averaged more expanded clones than CD4+.

Peripheral blood came from all dose cohorts at three timepoints. Trimming stripped 2 bases from V and 4 bases from J, with 11 bases between. Germline-derived CDR1 and CDR2 are SGHNT and YENEEA. The CDR3 sequence is 14 residues long. Sequenced by immunoSEQ multiplex PCR; TCRdb stores in-frame clones only, minus some. The table includes fewer than 30,000 clones, around three quarters detected once. The V and J genes are TRBV11-3 and TRBJ2-5; TRBD2 might be the D (5 bases). The input for sequencing was CD4+ or CD8+ T cells sorted from blood, taken in a trial of the OX40 agonist ivuxolimab. The source is an adult with an advanced solid tumor such as melanoma, head and neck, liver or kidney cancer. In DNA, the CDR3 is TGTGCCAGCAGCTTAAATCCCAGCGGAGAGACCCAGTACTTC. It encodes CASSLNPSGETQYF.